These T cell receptor beta chains were read from a single sample in a study of T cell clonotyping in hematopoietic cell transplantation. TCRdb's table, derived via immunoSEQ multiplex PCR, lists solely in-frame clones and lacks some. The repertoire consists of tens of thousands of clones, with approximately 94% occurring once and the leading ten covering over 0.65%. The sequencing sample was made of peripheral blood mononuclear cells. Source of these receptors: a woman aged 50 to 60 in good health. Some clones in this sample may be carry-over from other donors' samples. Each CDR3 is given with its conserved first and last residue. A D gene is named only where the DNA matches it firmly. For some rows the clone size is stated as once, few or many, or as a class when expanded; others skip it.

>TRBJ2-3|.|.|TRBV10-3
CATQKNPTESTDTQYF
TGTGCCACCCAAAAGAATCCGACAGAGAGCACAGATACGCAGTATTTT
>TRBJ2-3|.|once|TRBV6-1
CASSMARAEAQYF
TGTGCCAGCAGTATGGCGCGGGCTGAGGCGCAGTATTTT
>TRBJ1-2|TRBD1|.|TRBV4-3
CASSQSPGQGHYGYTF
TGCGCCAGCAGCCAATCGCCGGGACAGGGTCACTATGGCTACACCTTC
>TRBJ1-2|.|few|TRBV7-9
CASSPGGAYGYTF
TGTGCCAGCAGCCCGGGGGGGGCCTATGGCTACACCTTC
>TRBJ1-4|.|.|TRBV2
CASSNTEGQANEKLFF
TGTGCCAGCAGCAACACGGAGGGTCAGGCTAATGAAAAACTGTTTTTT
>TRBJ2-3|.|.|TRBV11-3
CASSLEVDYSDTQYF
TGTGCCAGCAGCTTAGAAGTGGACTACTCAGATACGCAGTATTTT
>TRBJ1-1|.|.|TRBV20-1
CSASNTEAFF
TGCAGTGCGAGCAACACTGAAGCTTTCTTT
>TRBJ1-1|.|.|TRBV5-1
CASSLEPNTEAFF
TGCGCCAGCAGCTTGGAACCGAACACTGAAGCTTTCTTT
>TRBJ2-7|TRBD1|once|TRBV7-6
CASSSGTGDYEQYF
TGTGCCAGCAGCTCCGGGACAGGGGACTACGAGCAGTACTTC
>TRBJ1-2|TRBD1|.|TRBV7-3
CASSLDRSNYGYTF
TGTGCCAGCAGCTTGGACAGGTCTAACTATGGCTACACCTTC
>TRBJ1-1|TRBD1|.|TRBV27
CASSSGQGKASFF
TGTGCCAGCAGTTCTGGACAGGGGAAGGCGTCTTTCTTT
>TRBJ1-2|TRBD1|.|TRBV6-5
CASRFLDRARNGYTF
TGTGCCAGCAGATTCCTTGACAGGGCGAGAAATGGCTACACCTTC
>TRBJ2-5|TRBD1|.|TRBV29-1
CSSHTGDGLKTQYF
TGCAGCTCTCATACAGGGGACGGTTTGAAGACCCAGTACTTC
>TRBJ1-3|.|.|TRBV19
CASSIQGGAGNTIYF
TGTGCCAGTAGTATCCAGGGTGGAGCTGGAAACACCATATATTTT
>TRBJ2-7|.|.|TRBV11-2
CASSPHGGVQYF
TGTGCCAGCAGCCCACATGGTGGGGTGCAGTACTTC
>TRBJ1-4|.|.|TRBV4-1
CASSRSPGQSNEKLFF
TGCGCCAGCAGTAGAAGTCCGGGACAATCTAATGAAAAACTGTTTTTT
>TRBJ1-2|.|.|TRBV7-2
CASSPHRIANYGYTF
TGTGCCAGCAGCCCTCACAGGATCGCTAACTATGGCTACACCTTC
>TRBJ1-5|TRBD1|.|TRBV28
CASSSRTGFINQPQHF
TGTGCCAGCAGTTCCCGGACAGGGTTCATCAATCAGCCCCAGCATTTT
>TRBJ1-1|.|once|TRBV7-8
CASSSRGGTEAFF
TGTGCCAGCAGCTCCAGGGGAGGCACTGAAGCTTTCTTT
>TRBJ2-7|TRBD2|once|TRBV7-2
CASSSGRGGRGYEQYF
TGTGCCAGCAGCTCGGGTCGGGGGGGACGAGGCTACGAGCAGTACTTC
>TRBJ1-5|.|.|TRBV6-6
CASRPDRNQPQHF
TGTGCCAGCAGGCCCGACAGAAATCAGCCCCAGCATTTT
>TRBJ2-3|.|.|TRBV7-8
CASSLGVRTDTQYF
TGTGCCAGCAGCTTAGGTGTCCGAACAGATACGCAGTATTTT